One and the same sample provided the 10 T cell receptor beta chains below, sequenced in a study of cytomegalovirus exposure and HLA in healthy donors. The assay was immunoSEQ multiplex PCR, and TCRdb's table has in-frame clones only and misses some. The profile shows 90,000 to 150,000 clones, 88% of them singletons. Specimen: PBMCs. Source of these receptors: a young woman in good health and CMV-seropositive.

This chain connects TRBV28 to TRBJ1-3; 8 bases match TRBD1. Germline values: CDR1 MDHEN, CDR2 SYDVKM. Germline trimming cut 4 bases from V and 4 bases from J; bases unmatched to any gene: 9. The CDR3 totals 16 residues. CDR3 residues: CASSSEGQAQGNTIYF. CDR3 sequence (DNA): TGTGCCAGCAGTTCAGAGGGACAGGCACAAGGAAACACCATATATTTT.

This clone was seen a single time. V usage is TRBV21-1 and J usage is TRBJ2-1; TRBD1, the table's D call, lacks a check against the DNA. TRBV21-1 is noted as a pseudogene. The CDR3 sequence is 17 residues long. CDR3 bases: TGTGCCAGCAGCAAAAAAAGGGACTACAGGGGGCCGGGGGAGCAGTTCTTC. Its translation is CASSKKRDYRGPGEQFF.

Concerning this clone itself: One end of the junction is discordant with germline, which a read error may explain. The chain links TRBV7-7 to TRBJ2-5, with 8 bases aligning to TRBD2. Germline CDR1 reads SSHAT; CDR2 reads FNYEAQ (reference sequence). The CDR3 is 14 residues long. CDR3 coding DNA: TGTGCTAGCAGCCCCAGAAGCGGGGGAGAGACCCAGTACTTC. Its protein product is CASSPRSGGETQYF.

The chain employs TRBV2 and TRBJ2-5, with 16 bases matching TRBD2. Germline-derived CDR1 and CDR2 are SNHLY and FYNNEI. Losses at the gene ends were 5 bases for V and 3 bases for J; bases not matched to a gene: 6. The CDR3 is 17 residues long. CDR3 DNA sequence: TGTGCCAGCAGTCCTTGGGGACTAGCGGGAGGGGAAGAGACCCAGTACTTC. Amino acids: CASSPWGLAGGEETQYF.

V gene TRBV27 combines with J gene TRBJ1-1; D possibly corresponds to TRBD1 (6 bases). Deletions cut 5 bases from V and 3 bases from J, with 25 bases between. The germline V gene has CDR1 MNHEY and CDR2 SMNVEV (reference sequence). The CDR3 totals 18 residues. CDR3: CASSPYREPYASYTEAFF. DNA of the CDR3: TGTGCCAGCAGTCCATACAGGGAACCTTACGCAAGCTACACTGAAGCTTTCTTT.

The chain combines TRBV28 with TRBJ1-2; 9 nucleotides align to TRBD1. CDR1 is MDHEN and CDR2 is SYDVKM in the germline V gene. The CDR3 length is 15 residues. The V segment lost 7 bases and the J segment 2 bases; nucleotides outside the gene matches: 8. The CDR3 nucleotides are TGTGCCAGCACCAGACACGGGACAGGGAACTATGGCTACACCTTC. Translated, it gives CASTRHGTGNYGYTF.

V and J are TRBV6-6 and TRBJ2-2; tentative D call: TRBD1 (6 bases). From germline, CDR1 is MNHNY and CDR2 SVGAGI (reference sequence). V was trimmed by 7 bases and J by 0 bases, leaving 12 bases between them. CDR3 length: 15 amino acids. The CDR3 here is CASILRTANTGELFF. In nucleotides, the CDR3 is TGTGCCAGCATTCTCAGGACAGCGAACACCGGGGAGCTGTTTTTT.

This chain joins TRBV30 and TRBJ2-3; possibly TRBD2 for D (5 bases). Germline loops: CDR1 GTSNPN, CDR2 SVGIG (reference sequence). This CDR3 is 14 amino acids long. V was clipped by 3 bases and J by 0 bases, with 10 bases between them. CDR3 sequence reads: CAWRIGESTDTQYF. In nucleotides, the CDR3 is TGTGCCTGGAGAATCGGGGAGAGCACAGATACGCAGTATTTT.

This chain connects TRBV19 to TRBJ2-5; the D is unclear. This CDR3 region has 14 residues. The V gene's germline CDR1 is LNHDA and CDR2 SQIVND (reference sequence). The V gene lost 3 bases and the J gene lost 2 bases, with 10 bases spanning the gap. CDR3 sequence: CASSIWAGQETQYF. In nucleotides, the CDR3 is TGTGCCAGTAGTATCTGGGCCGGACAAGAGACCCAGTACTTC.

This rearrangement joins TRBV7-3 to TRBJ2-3, with 10 bases lining up with TRBD2. V lost 1 base and J lost 5; bases outside the gene matches: 6. The CDR3 has 16 amino acids. Looked up from germline, CDR1 is SGHTA and CDR2 is FQGTGA. The CDR3 sequence: CASSLIAGGGRDTQYF. CDR3 DNA: TGTGCCAGCAGCTTAATAGCGGGGGGCGGTCGAGATACGCAGTATTTT. Together with reference TRBV7-3 and TRBJ2-3, the CDR3 gives the full variable domain: GAGVSQTPSNKVTEKGKYVELRCDPISGHTALYWYRQSLGQGPEFLIYFQGTGAADDSGLPNDRFFAVRPEGSVSTLKIQRTERGDSAVYLCASSLIAGGGRDTQYFGPGTRLTVL.